The clone carrying this T cell receptor (beta chain) was recorded a few times. Antigen specificity is unknown. This sample's time point: sample taken at primary tumor resection. The study sequenced unsorted whole RNA from tumor, nontumor lung or frozen PBMC. In TCRdb, the 5' RACE reads were re-called with MiXCR into one record per CDR3 protein. The profile shows tens of thousands of distinct CDR3 sequences, about 14% of them singletons. The record originates from a study of spatial heterogeneity in lung cancer. For the study at large: Detection consistently yielded more beta chains than alpha chains.

Germline CDR1 reads MNHEY; CDR2 reads SVGAGI. The V end was cut by 3 bases, the J end by 9 bases, with 14 bases between. CDR3 size: 13 residues. Study-level results: Follow-up blood showed ubiquitous expanded tumor TCRs less than blood at resection did.

The starting material was PBMCs, obtained at surgery. The sequence was collected from a male donor with early-stage non-small cell lung cancer. The gene calls are TRBV6-5 and TRBJ1-1, with D uncertain. The CDR3 DNA sequence: TGTGCCAGCAGTTATGGCGTTTGGCAGAAAGCTTTCTTT. This sequence encodes CASSYGVWQKAFF.